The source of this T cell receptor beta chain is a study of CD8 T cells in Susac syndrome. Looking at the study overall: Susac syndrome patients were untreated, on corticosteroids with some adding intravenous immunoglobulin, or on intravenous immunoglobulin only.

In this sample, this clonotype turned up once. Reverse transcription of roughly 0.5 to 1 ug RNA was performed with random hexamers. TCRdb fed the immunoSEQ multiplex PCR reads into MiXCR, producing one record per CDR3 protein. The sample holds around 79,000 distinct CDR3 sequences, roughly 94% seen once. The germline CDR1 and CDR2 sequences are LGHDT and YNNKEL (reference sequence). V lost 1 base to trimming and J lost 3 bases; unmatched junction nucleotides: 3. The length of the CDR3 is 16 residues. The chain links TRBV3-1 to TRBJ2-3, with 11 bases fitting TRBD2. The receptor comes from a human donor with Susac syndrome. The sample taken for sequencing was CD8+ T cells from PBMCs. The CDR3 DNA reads TGTGCCAGCAGCCAAGGTACTAGCGGGGGAACAGATACGCAGTATTTT. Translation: CASSQGTSGGTDTQYF.